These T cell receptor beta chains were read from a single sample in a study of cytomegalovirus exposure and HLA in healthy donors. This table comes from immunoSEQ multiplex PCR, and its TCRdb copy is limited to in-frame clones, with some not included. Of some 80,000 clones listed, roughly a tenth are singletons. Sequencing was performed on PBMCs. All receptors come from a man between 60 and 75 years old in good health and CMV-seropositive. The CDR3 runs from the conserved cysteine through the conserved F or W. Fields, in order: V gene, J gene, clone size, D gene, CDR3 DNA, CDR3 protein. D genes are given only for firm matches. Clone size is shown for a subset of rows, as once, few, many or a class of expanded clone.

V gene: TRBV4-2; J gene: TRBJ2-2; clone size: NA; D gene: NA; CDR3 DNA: TGTGCCAGCAGCCAAGATGGGCCTGTAGGTGGGGAGCTGTTTTTT; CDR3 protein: CASSQDGPVGGELFF
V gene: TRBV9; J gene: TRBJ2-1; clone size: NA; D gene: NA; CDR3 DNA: TGTGCCAGCACTAGCGGACCGGGGACATCAAACTACAATGAGCAGTTCTTC; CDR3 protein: CASTSGPGTSNYNEQFF
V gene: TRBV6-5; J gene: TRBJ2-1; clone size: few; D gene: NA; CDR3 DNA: TGTGCCAGCAGTTACTCGAACCGGTACAATGAGCAGTTCTTC; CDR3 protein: CASSYSNRYNEQFF
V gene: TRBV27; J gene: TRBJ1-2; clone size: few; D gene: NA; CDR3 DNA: TGTGCCAGCAGCGCATCCAGAACAGGGTTCGATGGCTACACCTTC; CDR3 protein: CASSASRTGFDGYTF
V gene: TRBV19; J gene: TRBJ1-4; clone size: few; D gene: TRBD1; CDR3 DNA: TGTGCCAGTACCGCCAAAGGGACAGTAGGGGAAAAACTGTTTTTT; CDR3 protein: CASTAKGTVGEKLFF
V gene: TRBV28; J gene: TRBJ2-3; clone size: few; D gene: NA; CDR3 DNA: TGTGCCAGCAGTTTACGCGGGGATAGAACAGATACGCAGTATTTT; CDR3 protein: CASSLRGDRTDTQYF
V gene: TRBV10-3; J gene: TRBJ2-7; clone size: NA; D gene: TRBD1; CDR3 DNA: TGTGCCATCAGTAAGGGACAGGACTACGAGCAGTACTTC; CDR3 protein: CAISKGQDYEQYF
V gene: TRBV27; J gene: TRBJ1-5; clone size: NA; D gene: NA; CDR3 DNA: TGTGCCAGCAGTTTGGCGGGGGGGGAAGTGGGGCCCCAGCATTTT; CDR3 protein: CASSLAGGEVGPQHF
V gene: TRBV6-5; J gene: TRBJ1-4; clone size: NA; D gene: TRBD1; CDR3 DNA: TGTGCCAGCAGTTTGGACAGGGGGCTTGAAAAACTGTTTTTT; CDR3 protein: CASSLDRGLEKLFF
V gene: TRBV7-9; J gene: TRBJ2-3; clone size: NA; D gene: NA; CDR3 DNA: TGTGCCAGCAGCTTTCAGTCAGGGATTGACACAGATACGCAGTATTTT; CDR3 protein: CASSFQSGIDTDTQYF
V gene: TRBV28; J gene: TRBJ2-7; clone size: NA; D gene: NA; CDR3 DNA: TGTGCCAGCATCCCTCAGACAGGCCGACGGGGTGAGCAGTACTTC; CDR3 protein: CASIPQTGRRGEQYF
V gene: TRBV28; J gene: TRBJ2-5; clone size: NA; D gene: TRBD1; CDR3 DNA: TGTGCCAGCAGCAGGGGGCTGGAGACCCAGTACTTC; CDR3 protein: CASSRGLETQYF
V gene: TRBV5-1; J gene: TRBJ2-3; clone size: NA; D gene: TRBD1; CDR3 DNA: TGCGCCAGCACAGAGCGTGACAGGGGTGGAGCAGATACGCAGTATTTT; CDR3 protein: CASTERDRGGADTQYF
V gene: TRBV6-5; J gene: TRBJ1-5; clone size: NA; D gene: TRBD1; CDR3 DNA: TGTGCCAGCAGTTATACAGGGGGCAGTCAGCCCCAGCATTTT; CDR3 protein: CASSYTGGSQPQHF
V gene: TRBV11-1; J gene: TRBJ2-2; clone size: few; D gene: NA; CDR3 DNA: TGTGCCAGCAGCTCACAGGGTACCGGGGAGCTGTTTTTT; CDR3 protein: CASSSQGTGELFF
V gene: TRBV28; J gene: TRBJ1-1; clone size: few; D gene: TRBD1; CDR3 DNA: TGTGCCAGCAGACAGGACAGGCTGAACACTGAAGCTTTCTTT; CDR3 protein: CASRQDRLNTEAFF
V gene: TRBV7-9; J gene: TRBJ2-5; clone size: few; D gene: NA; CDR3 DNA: TGTGCCAGCAGTCCGGACTCGCTTCAAGAGACCCAGTACTTC; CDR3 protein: CASSPDSLQETQYF
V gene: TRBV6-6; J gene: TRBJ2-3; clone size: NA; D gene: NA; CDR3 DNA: TGTGCCAGCAGTTACTCGAAGCAGGCAGATACGCAGTATTTT; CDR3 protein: CASSYSKQADTQYF
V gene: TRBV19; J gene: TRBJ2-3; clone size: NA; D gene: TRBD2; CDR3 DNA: TGTGCCAGTACCGGGACTAGTTCGGATACGCAGTATTTT; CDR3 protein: CASTGTSSDTQYF
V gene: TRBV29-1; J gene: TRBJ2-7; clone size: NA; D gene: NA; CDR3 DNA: TGCAGCGTTGAAGAAGGTGTGGGAGCCTACGAGCAGTACTTC; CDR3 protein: CSVEEGVGAYEQYF
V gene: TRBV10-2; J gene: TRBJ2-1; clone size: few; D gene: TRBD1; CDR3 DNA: TGCGCCAGCAGTGCGCAGGGGGAATACAATGAGCAGTTCTTC; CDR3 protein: CASSAQGEYNEQFF
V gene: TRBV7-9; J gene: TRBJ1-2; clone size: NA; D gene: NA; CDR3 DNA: TGTGCCAGCAGCTCTGACGCGGATGTAAACACCTTC; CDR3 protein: CASSSDADVNTF
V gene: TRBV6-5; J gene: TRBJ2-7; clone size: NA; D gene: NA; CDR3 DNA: TGTGCCAGCAGTAGCGGCCGCTTCTCGGTCGAGCAGTACTTC; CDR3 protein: CASSSGRFSVEQYF
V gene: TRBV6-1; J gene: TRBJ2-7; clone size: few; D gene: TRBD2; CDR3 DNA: TGTGCCAGCAGTGAAGTTGGGACTAGCGGGAGAAGGGAGCAGTACTTC; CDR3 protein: CASSEVGTSGRREQYF
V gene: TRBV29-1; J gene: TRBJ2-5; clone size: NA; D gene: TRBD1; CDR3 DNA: TGCAGCGTTGAGGGACAGGGGTCCTCTGAGACCCAGTACTTC; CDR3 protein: CSVEGQGSSETQYF
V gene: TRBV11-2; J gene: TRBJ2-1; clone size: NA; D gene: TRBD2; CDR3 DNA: TGTGCCAGCAGCTTCCTAGCGGACCCAGGAGATGAGCAGTTCTTC; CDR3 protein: CASSFLADPGDEQFF
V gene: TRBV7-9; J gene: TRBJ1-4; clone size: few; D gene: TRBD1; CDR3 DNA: TGTGCCAGCAGTCGCGGACAGGGCCATGAAAAACTGTTTTTT; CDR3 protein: CASSRGQGHEKLFF
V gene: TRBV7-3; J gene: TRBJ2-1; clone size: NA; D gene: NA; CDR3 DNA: TGTGCCAGCAGCCTGGGACTTTACAATGAGCAGTTCTTC; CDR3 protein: CASSLGLYNEQFF
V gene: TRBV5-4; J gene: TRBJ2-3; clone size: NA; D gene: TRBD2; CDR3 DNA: TGTGCCAGCAGCTTCCCCGCGGGGGGGGGCCGGCCAGATACGCAGTATTTT; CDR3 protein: CASSFPAGGGRPDTQYF
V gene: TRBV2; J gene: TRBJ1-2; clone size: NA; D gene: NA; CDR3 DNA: TGTGCCAGCACACCTTTTGGGGGCTCGGGCGGCTACACCTTC; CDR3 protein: CASTPFGGSGGYTF
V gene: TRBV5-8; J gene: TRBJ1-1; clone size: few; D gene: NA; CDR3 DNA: TGTGCCAGCACCTCCGATCTCGCGGAAGCTTTCTTT; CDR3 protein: CASTSDLAEAFF
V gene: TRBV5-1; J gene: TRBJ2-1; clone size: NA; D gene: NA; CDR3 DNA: TGCGCCAGCACCTCTGAGGGCTCCTACAATGAGCAGTTCTTC; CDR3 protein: CASTSEGSYNEQFF
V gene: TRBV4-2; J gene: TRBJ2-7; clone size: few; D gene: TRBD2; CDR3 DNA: TGTGCCAGCAGCTCCCGAGTAGCGGGAGGCGAGCAGTACTTC; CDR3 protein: CASSSRVAGGEQYF
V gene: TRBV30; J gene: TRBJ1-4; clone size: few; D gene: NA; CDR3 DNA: TGTGCCTGGAGAGCCCCAGGGGTTAGGGAAAAACTGTTTTTT; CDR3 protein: CAWRAPGVREKLFF
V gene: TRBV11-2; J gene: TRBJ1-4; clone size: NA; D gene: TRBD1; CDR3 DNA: TGTGCCAGCAGCTTAGGACAGGGGAATCAGGTTAAGCGAAAACTGTTTTTT; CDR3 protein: CASSLGQGNQVKRKLFF
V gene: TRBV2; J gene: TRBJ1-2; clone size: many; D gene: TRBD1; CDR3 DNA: TGTGCCAGCAGTGAGAGGGGGCCTAACTATGGCTACACCTTC; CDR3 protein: CASSERGPNYGYTF
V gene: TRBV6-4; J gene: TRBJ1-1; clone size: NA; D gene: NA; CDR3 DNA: TGTGCCAGCAGTGACTCGGGGGGCACTGAAGCTTTCTTT; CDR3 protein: CASSDSGGTEAFF
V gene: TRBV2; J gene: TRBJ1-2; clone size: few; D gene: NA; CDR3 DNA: TGTGCCAGCAGTTATGGCAACTATGGCTACACCTTC; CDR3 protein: CASSYGNYGYTF
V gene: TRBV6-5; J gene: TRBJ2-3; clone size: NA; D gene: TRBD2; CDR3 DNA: TGTGCCAGCAGTACACGGGCGGGGGGCACAGATACGCAGTATTTT; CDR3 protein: CASSTRAGGTDTQYF
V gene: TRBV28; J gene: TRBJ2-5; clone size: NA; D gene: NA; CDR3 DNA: TGTGCCAGCAGTTCCCCCGCGCTAGAGACCCAGTACTTC; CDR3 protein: CASSSPALETQYF
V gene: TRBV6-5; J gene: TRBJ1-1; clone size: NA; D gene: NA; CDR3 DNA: TGTGCCAGCAGTTACCGGCAGGTGGGCACTGAAGCTTTCTTT; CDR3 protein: CASSYRQVGTEAFF
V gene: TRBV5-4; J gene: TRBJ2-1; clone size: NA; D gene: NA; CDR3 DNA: TGTGCCAGCAGCTTGGGCGGGGATGATGAGCAGTTCTTC; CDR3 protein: CASSLGGDDEQFF
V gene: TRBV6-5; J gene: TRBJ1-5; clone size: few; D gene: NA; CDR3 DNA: TGTGCCAGCAGCCCCTCCGGACAGATTCCTCAGCCCCAGCATTTT; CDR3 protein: CASSPSGQIPQPQHF
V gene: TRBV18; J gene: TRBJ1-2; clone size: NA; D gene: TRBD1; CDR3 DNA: TGTGACAGCTCACCACGACAGGGGGGACGGGCTGATGGCTACACCTTC; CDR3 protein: CDSSPRQGGRADGYTF
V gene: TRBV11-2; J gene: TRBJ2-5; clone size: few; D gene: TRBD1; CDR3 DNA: TGTGCCAGCAGCGACCGACAGGGGGCTAAGGCGACCCAGTACTTC; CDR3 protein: CASSDRQGAKATQYF
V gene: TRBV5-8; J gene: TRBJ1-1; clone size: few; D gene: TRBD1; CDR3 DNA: TGTGCCAGCAGCTTGAGCGGACAGGGTACCCTTATGAACACTGAAGCTTTCTTT; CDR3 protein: CASSLSGQGTLMNTEAFF